One and the same sample provided the 17 T cell receptor beta chains below, sequenced in a study of blood T cell repertoires in COVID-19. Profiled with immunoSEQ multiplex PCR; TCRdb holds only in-frame clones, not every one. Of 150,000 to 200,000 clones listed, around 84% are singletons. The sequenced material came from peripheral blood. The receptors here all came from a woman in her 70s with COVID-19, enrolled during active disease.

This clone was seen repeatedly, ten times or more. The rearrangement uses TRBV4-1 and TRBJ1-5; D may be TRBD1 (6 bases). The germline V and J ends were trimmed by 0 bases and 7 bases, with 13 bases remaining between them. This CDR3 spans 15 amino acids. Germline values: CDR1 MGHRA, CDR2 YSYEKL. The CDR3 reads CASSQDLRTDQPQHF. The CDR3 DNA is TGCGCCAGCAGCCAAGATCTTAGGACAGACCAGCCCCAGCATTTT.

The gene calls are TRBV29-1 and TRBJ2-3; 9 nucleotides agree with TRBD2. With 7 bases clipped from V and 2 bases from J, the junction kept 4 bases outside the gene matches. CDR1 SQVTM and CDR2 ANQGSEA come from the germline V gene. The CDR3 runs to 13 residues. The CDR3 loop is CSGVAGATDTQYF. Written as DNA, the CDR3 is TGCAGCGGTGTAGCGGGGGCCACAGATACGCAGTATTTT.

This chain connects TRBV11-3 to TRBJ2-3, with 11 bases matching TRBD2. Germline V CDR1 and CDR2: SGHNT, YENEEA. Losses at the gene ends were 3 bases for V and 2 bases for J; bases not matched to a gene: 4. This CDR3 contains 16 residues. CDR3 nucleotides: TGTGCCAGCAGCTTGGGACTAGCGGCGTCCACAGATACGCAGTATTTT. Amino acid sequence: CASSLGLAASTDTQYF.

This clone has only one observation. The rearrangement joins TRBV29-1 to TRBJ2-7, with TRBD2 as a possible D gene (6 bases). Trimming stripped 7 bases from V and 0 bases from J, with 13 bases between. This CDR3 comprises 13 residues. CDR1 is SQVTM and CDR2 is ANQGSEA in the germline V gene. The CDR3 nucleotides read TGCAGCGCCCGGGGGACCTTCTCCTACGAGCAGTACTTC. This codes for CSARGTFSYEQYF.

J is TRBJ2-1 and V is TRBV7-9; 7 bases fit TRBD1. The CDR3 sequence is 17 residues long. The V gene's germline CDR1 is SEHNR and CDR2 FQNEAQ (reference sequence). With 1 base clipped from V and 5 bases from J, the junction kept 11 bases outside the gene matches. The CDR3 sequence: CASSLETGVLMDNEQFF. The CDR3 coding sequence is TGTGCCAGCAGCTTAGAAACAGGGGTACTTATGGACAATGAGCAGTTCTTC.

The J gene is TRBJ1-2, the V gene TRBV30; TRBD1 is a possible D gene (6 bases). The CDR3 contains 15 residues. V dropped 3 bases and J dropped 5 bases, with 19 bases sitting between them. Germline CDR1 GTSNPN, CDR2 SVGIG (reference sequence). This CDR3 is CAWRTDRGGGYGYTF. The CDR3 nucleotides are TGTGCCTGGAGGACAGATCGGGGGGGCGGTTATGGCTACACCTTC.

The CDR3 nucleotides read TGTGCCAGCAGCTTGGCGGCGGGGGCGTCCTACGAGCAGTACTTC. Encoded protein: CASSLAAGASYEQYF. The rearrangement uses TRBV5-4 and TRBJ2-7; a weak D match, TRBD2 (7 bases). With 0 bases removed from V and 1 base from J, the gap between germline ends came to 11 bases. CDR3 size: 15 residues. The germline CDR1 and CDR2 sequences are SGHNT and YYREEE (reference sequence).

The chain combines TRBV14 with TRBJ1-4; D may be TRBD1 (6 bases). The CDR3 runs to 14 residues. The V and J ends lost 6 bases and 10 bases respectively, with 18 bases between them. Germline V CDR1 and CDR2: SGHDN, FVKESK. The CDR3 region has the DNA TGTGCCAGCAGAAAACGAGGGGGAGAGGGAAAACTGTTTTTT. Protein: CASRKRGGEGKLFF.

The rearrangement links TRBV5-1 to TRBJ1-4; D gene unclear. Germline V gene lookup returns CDR1 SGHRS and CDR2 YFSETQ. The CDR3 runs to 13 residues. Trimming took off 2 bases at V and 4 bases at J, with 6 bases between the two ends. The CDR3 DNA reads TGCGCCAGCAGCTTTAGTAATAATGAAAAACTGTTTTTT. Translating gives CASSFSNNEKLFF.

J is TRBJ1-2 and V is TRBV27; 9 positions agree with TRBD1. CDR1 MNHEY and CDR2 SMNVEV come from the germline V gene (reference sequence). The V segment lost 5 bases and the J segment 8 bases; nucleotides outside the gene matches: 12. The CDR3 totals 15 residues. CDR3 bases: TGTGCCAGCAGTCCTAGGACAGGGGTTTCTCAAGGCTACACCTTC. Protein: CASSPRTGVSQGYTF.

J is TRBJ2-7 and V is TRBV28, with D perhaps TRBD1 (6 bases). Trimming left V 6 bases short and J 5 bases short, with 11 bases between. The CDR3 has 12 residues. Germline V gives CDR1 MDHEN, CDR2 SYDVKM. The CDR3 DNA follows: TGTGCCAGCAGAACAGGGTCCAACGAGCAGTACTTC. Its protein is CASRTGSNEQYF.

The chain recombines TRBV11-2 with TRBJ1-1; 7 bases line up with TRBD1. CDR1 is SGHAT and CDR2 is FQNNGV in the germline V gene. Trimming cost V 4 bases and J 0 bases; bases outside gene matches: 11. The CDR3 runs 17 residues. The CDR3 loop reads CASSYPTHGQVNTEAFF. The CDR3 coding sequence is TGTGCCAGCAGCTACCCTACCCATGGACAGGTGAACACTGAAGCTTTCTTT.

This rearrangement joins TRBV3-1 (or the pseudogene TRBV3-2) to TRBJ1-4; tentatively, D is TRBD1 (6 bases). Trimming stripped 2 bases from V and 5 bases from J, with 15 bases between. The CDR3 is made up of 16 amino acids. Germline V gene lookup returns CDR1 LGHDT and CDR2 YNNKEL (reference sequence). For the CDR3, the DNA is TGTGCCAGCAGCCAAAAGACCCAACAGGGCAATGAAAAACTGTTTTTT. This gives the protein CASSQKTQQGNEKLFF.

The chain is built from TRBV7-8 and TRBJ1-2; TRBD1 aligns across 8 bases. The CDR3 is made up of 17 amino acids. With 4 bases clipped from V and 0 bases from J, the junction kept 10 bases outside the gene matches. Germline loops: CDR1 SGHVS, CDR2 FQNEAQ. As DNA, the CDR3 is TGTGCCAGCAGCTCCGGACAGGGCTGGTTTGCTAACTATGGCTACACCTTC. Translation: CASSSGQGWFANYGYTF.

This clone has only one observation. CDR3 in DNA: TGTGCCAGCAGGGGAGAGGACCGCAACAATGAGCAGTTCTTC. As protein: CASRGEDRNNEQFF. The chain is built from TRBV6-5 and TRBJ2-1; D possibly corresponds to TRBD2 (5 bases). Germline CDR1 is MNHEY and CDR2 is SVGAGI. V gave up 6 bases and J gave up 5 bases, with 14 bases separating them. The CDR3 has 14 amino acids.

The chain is built from TRBV7-8 and TRBJ2-7; D gene ambiguous. Trimming took off 5 bases at V and 3 bases at J, with 8 bases between the two ends. Germline CDR1 SGHVS, CDR2 FQNEAQ. The CDR3 contains 12 residues. In DNA form, the CDR3 reads TGTGCCAGCAGCCCCAACAGCTACGAGCAGTACGTC. As protein: CASSPNSYEQYV.

The chain couples TRBV27 to TRBJ2-7; 10 bases line up with TRBD1. From germline, CDR1 is MNHEY and CDR2 SMNVEV (reference sequence). Trimming took 5 bases from V and 2 from J; bases not matched to a gene: 6. This CDR3 has 15 residues. The CDR3 sequence is CASSRGTGVAYEQYF. CDR3 in DNA: TGTGCCAGCAGTCGAGGGACAGGGGTGGCCTACGAGCAGTACTTC.